This is a list of T cell receptor beta chains from one sample in a study of blood T cell repertoires in COVID-19. Profiling relied on immunoSEQ multiplex PCR, and the TCRdb table lists in-frame clones only, not all of them. The table shows about 120,000 clones, with 65% to 90% occurring only once. Sequenced sample: peripheral blood. The receptors here all came from an elderly man with active or convalescent COVID-19. CDR3s include the opening cysteine and the closing phenylalanine or tryptophan. A D gene is named only where the DNA matches it firmly. Size is omitted from some rows. Given values are once, few, many or a class for expanded clones.

CDR3 DNA: TGTGCCAGCAGCTCGCGGGCCTCCGGAAAAGGCGAGCCCCAGCATTTT
CDR3 protein: CASSSRASGKGEPQHF
D gene: NA
J gene: TRBJ1-5
clone size: NA
V gene: TRBV7-6

CDR3 DNA: TGTGCCAGCAGCCGCGATGGAGGGGGAGGGGACACTGAAGCTTTCTTT
CDR3 protein: CASSRDGGGGDTEAFF
D gene: NA
J gene: TRBJ1-1
clone size: NA
V gene: TRBV3-1/TRBV3-2

CDR3 DNA: TGTGCCAGCAGCCCGGACAGGGCCTCTTATAATTCACCCCTCCACTTT
CDR3 protein: CASSPDRASYNSPLHF
D gene: TRBD1
J gene: TRBJ1-6
clone size: NA
V gene: TRBV3-1/TRBV3-2

CDR3 DNA: TGTGCCAGTAGTACGCTTGGGCCTAGCACAGATACGCAGTATTTT
CDR3 protein: CASSTLGPSTDTQYF
D gene: NA
J gene: TRBJ2-3
clone size: NA
V gene: TRBV19

CDR3 DNA: TGCGCCAGCAGCTTGGGCCTAGCGGGATATGAGCAGTTCTTC
CDR3 protein: CASSLGLAGYEQFF
D gene: TRBD2
J gene: TRBJ2-1
clone size: NA
V gene: TRBV5-1

CDR3 DNA: TGTGCCAGCAGCCAAGGGCGCCAGGGCTACGAGCAGTACTTC
CDR3 protein: CASSQGRQGYEQYF
D gene: NA
J gene: TRBJ2-7
clone size: NA
V gene: TRBV4-2

CDR3 DNA: TGTGCCAGCAAACCGGGACAGGGGACCATTCAGTACTTC
CDR3 protein: CASKPGQGTIQYF
D gene: TRBD1
J gene: TRBJ2-4
clone size: once
V gene: TRBV19

CDR3 DNA: TGTGCCAGCAAAACAGGGGGATCCTATCAGCCCCAGCATTTT
CDR3 protein: CASKTGGSYQPQHF
D gene: TRBD1
J gene: TRBJ1-5
clone size: NA
V gene: TRBV27

CDR3 DNA: TGTGCCAGCAGGGGGGCCTGGACAGGGAATGGCTACACCTTC
CDR3 protein: CASRGAWTGNGYTF
D gene: TRBD1
J gene: TRBJ1-2
clone size: once
V gene: TRBV6-5

CDR3 DNA: TGCGCCAGCAGCCAAGTACCGTCTACTCGAAATGAGCAGTTCTTC
CDR3 protein: CASSQVPSTRNEQFF
D gene: NA
J gene: TRBJ2-1
clone size: NA
V gene: TRBV4-1

CDR3 DNA: TGTGCCAGCAGCCCACGGGACCAAGGGGGAGAGACCCAGTACTTC
CDR3 protein: CASSPRDQGGETQYF
D gene: NA
J gene: TRBJ2-5
clone size: NA
V gene: TRBV6-5

CDR3 DNA: TGTGCCAGCAGCTTGGACAGCTATGGCTACACCTTC
CDR3 protein: CASSLDSYGYTF
D gene: NA
J gene: TRBJ1-2
clone size: NA
V gene: TRBV5-4

CDR3 DNA: TGTGCCAGCAGCTTAGACAGAGCTGGAAACACCATATATTTT
CDR3 protein: CASSLDRAGNTIYF
D gene: NA
J gene: TRBJ1-3
clone size: once
V gene: TRBV7-6

CDR3 DNA: TGTGCCAGCAGCTTAGGTTGGACAGGGGGCATGAATGAGCAGTTCTTC
CDR3 protein: CASSLGWTGGMNEQFF
D gene: TRBD1
J gene: TRBJ2-1
clone size: NA
V gene: TRBV7-9

CDR3 DNA: TGTGCCAGCAGGGATACAGGGGCCGAGACCCAGTACTTC
CDR3 protein: CASRDTGAETQYF
D gene: TRBD1
J gene: TRBJ2-5
clone size: NA
V gene: TRBV2

CDR3 DNA: TGTGCCAGCAGCTTAGTCAGCGAGCAGTACTTC
CDR3 protein: CASSLVSEQYF
D gene: NA
J gene: TRBJ2-7
clone size: NA
V gene: TRBV7-9

CDR3 DNA: TGTGCCATCAGTGATCGAGGGATCTCTGGAAACACCATATATTTT
CDR3 protein: CAISDRGISGNTIYF
D gene: NA
J gene: TRBJ1-3
clone size: NA
V gene: TRBV10-3

CDR3 DNA: TGCGCCAGCAGCCCCCTCGGTCGACAGGGGATCCCCCAAGAGACCCAGTACTTC
CDR3 protein: CASSPLGRQGIPQETQYF
D gene: TRBD1
J gene: TRBJ2-5
clone size: NA
V gene: TRBV5-1

CDR3 DNA: TGTGCCTGGAGTGTAAACTCGGCCAGGAGCTACACCTTC
CDR3 protein: CAWSVNSARSYTF
D gene: NA
J gene: TRBJ1-2
clone size: NA
V gene: TRBV30

CDR3 DNA: TGTGCCAGCAGCCCCCAGACAGGGACTAATGAAAAACTGTTTTTT
CDR3 protein: CASSPQTGTNEKLFF
D gene: TRBD1
J gene: TRBJ1-4
clone size: NA
V gene: TRBV7-2

CDR3 DNA: TGTGCCACCAGCAGAGGCAGGGCGGATCAGCCCCAGCATTTT
CDR3 protein: CATSRGRADQPQHF
D gene: NA
J gene: TRBJ1-5
clone size: few
V gene: TRBV15

CDR3 DNA: TGCAGCGTTGAAGAGTCAGGGAAAGGAAAGTACGAGCAGTACTTC
CDR3 protein: CSVEESGKGKYEQYF
D gene: NA
J gene: TRBJ2-7
clone size: once
V gene: TRBV29-1

CDR3 DNA: TGTGCCAGCGGACAGGGGGCTTTTTCACCCCTCCACTTT
CDR3 protein: CASGQGAFSPLHF
D gene: TRBD1
J gene: TRBJ1-6
clone size: NA
V gene: TRBV6-5

CDR3 DNA: TGTGCCAGCAGTTCCATAAACACCATATATTTT
CDR3 protein: CASSSINTIYF
D gene: NA
J gene: TRBJ1-3
clone size: once
V gene: TRBV12-3/TRBV12-4

CDR3 DNA: TGTGCCAGTAGTACCCCCCGACAGGGGGCACACTACGAGCAGTACTTC
CDR3 protein: CASSTPRQGAHYEQYF
D gene: TRBD1
J gene: TRBJ2-7
clone size: NA
V gene: TRBV19

CDR3 DNA: TGCGCCAGCAGCTCTGAGACAGCCCCGGGTGGCTACACCTTC
CDR3 protein: CASSSETAPGGYTF
D gene: NA
J gene: TRBJ1-2
clone size: NA
V gene: TRBV5-1

CDR3 DNA: TGTGCCACCAGTGACCAGAGGACAGCCTTTACCGGCTACACCTTC
CDR3 protein: CATSDQRTAFTGYTF
D gene: NA
J gene: TRBJ1-2
clone size: NA
V gene: TRBV24-1

CDR3 DNA: TGTGCCAGCAGCGGACGCTTGACAGGTCCCAACTATGGCTACACCTTC
CDR3 protein: CASSGRLTGPNYGYTF
D gene: NA
J gene: TRBJ1-2
clone size: NA
V gene: TRBV21-1

CDR3 DNA: TGTGCCAGCAGCACCCGTGGACTTACAGATACGCAGTATTTT
CDR3 protein: CASSTRGLTDTQYF
D gene: NA
J gene: TRBJ2-3
clone size: NA
V gene: TRBV9

CDR3 DNA: TGTGCCACCAGCAGTGGCTCGTCAAGCGGGGGACTCAATGAGCAGTTCTTC
CDR3 protein: CATSSGSSSGGLNEQFF
D gene: TRBD2
J gene: TRBJ2-1
clone size: NA
V gene: TRBV15

CDR3 DNA: TGTGCCAGCAGCTTAGTTAGGGGGTCTTTCTACGAGCAGTACTTC
CDR3 protein: CASSLVRGSFYEQYF
D gene: NA
J gene: TRBJ2-7
clone size: NA
V gene: TRBV11-2

CDR3 DNA: TGTGCCAGCAGCTTAGCCGGTGCGCAGGGATATTATACCGGGGAGCTGTTTTTT
CDR3 protein: CASSLAGAQGYYTGELFF
D gene: NA
J gene: TRBJ2-2
clone size: NA
V gene: TRBV7-6

CDR3 DNA: TGTGCCAGCAGCTTAGCGATCGGACAGGGCAACTCTGGGGCCAACGTCCTGACTTTC
CDR3 protein: CASSLAIGQGNSGANVLTF
D gene: TRBD1
J gene: TRBJ2-6
clone size: NA
V gene: TRBV7-9

CDR3 DNA: NA
CDR3 protein: CASGLGTGFSGANVLTF
D gene: NA
J gene: TRBJ2-6
clone size: NA
V gene: TRBV12-5

CDR3 DNA: TGTGCCAGCAGCTCACAGGGGGCCGTCACTGAAGCTTTCTTT
CDR3 protein: CASSSQGAVTEAFF
D gene: TRBD1
J gene: TRBJ1-1
clone size: NA
V gene: TRBV7-9

CDR3 DNA: TGTGCCAGCAGTGCAGGGGTAGGGGAGACCCAGTACTTC
CDR3 protein: CASSAGVGETQYF
D gene: NA
J gene: TRBJ2-5
clone size: NA
V gene: TRBV7-3

CDR3 DNA: TGTGCCAGCAGCTTCCGGGCCGGGACAGGGTATATCCCCCTCCACTTT
CDR3 protein: CASSFRAGTGYIPLHF
D gene: TRBD1
J gene: TRBJ1-6
clone size: NA
V gene: TRBV7-2

CDR3 DNA: TGTGCCAGCAGCCCCGGGACAAGGAACACCGGGGAGCTGTTTTTT
CDR3 protein: CASSPGTRNTGELFF
D gene: NA
J gene: TRBJ2-2
clone size: NA
V gene: TRBV7-6

CDR3 DNA: TGTGCCAGCAGCTTAGCTTCCCCGGGAGGCTACACCTTC
CDR3 protein: CASSLASPGGYTF
D gene: NA
J gene: TRBJ1-2
clone size: NA
V gene: TRBV7-2

CDR3 DNA: TGTGCCATCAGTGAGTCGGGACAGGGGAGGAATCAGCCCCAGCATTTT
CDR3 protein: CAISESGQGRNQPQHF
D gene: TRBD1
J gene: TRBJ1-5
clone size: NA
V gene: TRBV10-3

CDR3 DNA: TGCGCCAGCAGCCAACAACTAGCGGGAGCCTTCTACGAGCAGTACTTC
CDR3 protein: CASSQQLAGAFYEQYF
D gene: TRBD2
J gene: TRBJ2-7
clone size: NA
V gene: TRBV4-3

CDR3 DNA: TGTGCCAGCAGCTTAGACTATAGCGGGTGGACCGCTAGCACAGATACGCAGTATTTT
CDR3 protein: CASSLDYSGWTASTDTQYF
D gene: TRBD2
J gene: TRBJ2-3
clone size: NA
V gene: TRBV7-2

CDR3 DNA: TGCGCCAGCAGCTCTGCAGGAGGGCCCTACGAGCAGTACTTC
CDR3 protein: CASSSAGGPYEQYF
D gene: NA
J gene: TRBJ2-7
clone size: few
V gene: TRBV5-1

CDR3 DNA: TGTGCCTGGAGTTATTTACAGGGGATTGGAAACACCATATATTTT
CDR3 protein: CAWSYLQGIGNTIYF
D gene: TRBD1
J gene: TRBJ1-3
clone size: NA
V gene: TRBV30

CDR3 DNA: TGTGCCAGCAGCCAAGAAGTTCGACAGGGGGCTGGATACACTGAAGCTTTCTTT
CDR3 protein: CASSQEVRQGAGYTEAFF
D gene: TRBD1
J gene: TRBJ1-1
clone size: NA
V gene: TRBV4-2

CDR3 DNA: TGTGCCAGCAGCTTACAGGCACAGGGGGCGCATTCACCCCTCCACTTT
CDR3 protein: CASSLQAQGAHSPLHF
D gene: TRBD1
J gene: TRBJ1-6
clone size: NA
V gene: TRBV7-2

CDR3 DNA: TGTGCCAGCAGCACCTCTGGACAGGGGACCTATGGCTACACCTTC
CDR3 protein: CASSTSGQGTYGYTF
D gene: TRBD1
J gene: TRBJ1-2
clone size: NA
V gene: TRBV9

CDR3 DNA: TGTGCCAGCAGTCCAGCCGGGGGGGATGAAAAACTGTTTTTT
CDR3 protein: CASSPAGGDEKLFF
D gene: NA
J gene: TRBJ1-4
clone size: few
V gene: TRBV25-1

CDR3 DNA: TGTGCCAGCAGCTTTTGGCAGAACACCGGGGAGCTGTTTTTT
CDR3 protein: CASSFWQNTGELFF
D gene: NA
J gene: TRBJ2-2
clone size: NA
V gene: TRBV5-5

CDR3 DNA: TGTGCCTGGAGTAACCGGGGGACAGATACGCAGTATTTT
CDR3 protein: CAWSNRGTDTQYF
D gene: NA
J gene: TRBJ2-3
clone size: NA
V gene: TRBV30

CDR3 DNA: TGCAGCGTTGAAGCTCAGGGGCTGGGGGAGACCCAGTACTTC
CDR3 protein: CSVEAQGLGETQYF
D gene: NA
J gene: TRBJ2-5
clone size: NA
V gene: TRBV29-1

CDR3 DNA: TGCAGCGTTGAAGATATCGGACTAGCCGCAGATACGCAGTATTTT
CDR3 protein: CSVEDIGLAADTQYF
D gene: TRBD2
J gene: TRBJ2-3
clone size: NA
V gene: TRBV29-1

CDR3 DNA: TGTGCCAGTAGTCCCCGGACAGCAACCTACGAGCAGTACTTC
CDR3 protein: CASSPRTATYEQYF
D gene: NA
J gene: TRBJ2-7
clone size: NA
V gene: TRBV19

CDR3 DNA: TGTGCCACCAGCCCTCCTGGACACCCCTACGAGCAGTACTTC
CDR3 protein: CATSPPGHPYEQYF
D gene: NA
J gene: TRBJ2-7
clone size: once
V gene: TRBV24-1

CDR3 DNA: TGTGCCTGGAGTGTAGGAGGGGAGACCCAGTACTTC
CDR3 protein: CAWSVGGETQYF
D gene: NA
J gene: TRBJ2-5
clone size: NA
V gene: TRBV30